The entry below describes one TCR beta chain. Its antigen is still unknown. One base away there is no much larger clone; base qualities are not given. The meaning of the sample's time point label: baseline before first vaccination. The label giving this sample's treatment or condition can be read as: meningococcal conjugate vaccine given as trial control. Vaccinee samples came from UK trials COV001 and COV002, including a single-blind randomized controlled phase 2/3 trial of AZD1222 (ChAdOx1 nCoV-19) in healthy adults. For TCRbeta chain sequencing, PBMC samples from trial participants were taken at day 0 and at day 28 after the second dose. The data were obtained in a study of T cell responses to AZD1222 COVID-19 vaccine listed by TCRdb under 2021. Turning to the overall study: TCR sequencing was performed for approximately 240 trial participants, of whom 207 were given two doses of AZD1222 and roughly 25 were given two doses of MenACWY control vaccine. Trial participants were enrolled into age subgroups of 18-55, 56-69 and 70-plus years, which contained about 150, 27 and 61 TCR-sequenced participants, respectively. Points the paper makes about the study in general: Because no samples from the day 14 peak response were available, repertoires could be characterized only after the peak T cell response. Only a handful of AZD1222 recipients were SARS-CoV-2 seropositive at baseline, limiting conclusions about previously exposed vaccinees. A significant rise in spike-specific TCR breadth and depth was observed after two AZD1222 doses relative to day 0 and relative to MenACWY recipients. The 56-69-year group was small, and its depth increase did not reach significance, likely because of low power. Vaccine-associated CD4 TCRs spanned the whole spike protein, with dominant responses in regions 160-218 and 743-854. Reportedly, almost half of the unique spike-specific TCRs recognized epitopes lying outside the regions that are mutated in the B.1.351 and B.1.1.7 variants. Participants were mostly white British and included more females than males, and it was suggested by the authors that clonal diversity may have been underestimated.

Sequences MDHEN (CDR1) and SYDVKM (CDR2) are obtained from the germline V gene. Deletion took 6 bases off V and 2 bases off J, with a span of 13 bases between the germline ends. The CDR3 runs 15 amino acids, cysteine and phenylalanine included. This entry keeps only the CDR3 DNA: 45 bases, framed from base 1. The CDR3 regions of human TCRbeta chains were analyzed by immunosequencing. The study's processing was this. Repertoire TCRs were matched against a reference library of SARS-CoV-2-specific TCRs generated with the MIRA antigen-specificity platform. Breadth meant the fraction of unique TCRs that were SARS-CoV-2-associated, whereas depth meant the fraction of total T cells that were SARS-CoV-2-associated. Using the MIRA data, each spike-specific TCR was mapped to the spike region that the TCR reacts to and placed in a CD4 or CD8 class. Log10-transformed breadth and depth values were compared by one-way ANOVA with Sidak's multiple comparisons tests. Entries here come from immuneACCESS through TCRdb and include only in-frame sequences with V and J called. Some clones fail to appear in such tables; in the studies checked, an unresolved V gene covers under half of the shortfall, and the cause of the remainder is unknown. V and J calls and clone size are as listed in that table; D and trimming were resolved from the DNA. For this sample the table gives about 100,000 clones, of which roughly 89% were detected only once. The ten top clones hold roughly 3% of the sample.

Rearrangement joined TRBV28 to TRBJ2-2, with TRBD1 as a weak D call on 6 bases. The sequence came from an adult in good health. This specimen was peripheral blood, taken on day 0 of MenACWY control vaccination. The nucleotide sequence is given as TGTGCCAGCAGCACTAGGGGGACAAACACCGGGGAGCTGTTTTTT. It codes for CASSTRGTNTGELFF.